This T cell receptor (beta chain) was captured by sequencing in a study of blood T cell repertoires in COVID-19. Study overall: PBMCs, B-cell-depleted T cells, or T cells provided the cDNA or gDNA that made up the material.

In the source study's methods: Cell counts per sample came from amplifying reference gene primers. The assay was immunoSEQ multiplex PCR, and TCRdb's table has in-frame clones only and misses some. V, J and clone size are those of that table, while D and trimming were read from the DNA. The repertoire consists of some 96,000 clones, with approximately 89% occurring once and the leading ten covering 10% to 13%. A single count supports this clone. Sequences were obtained from peripheral blood. The sequence was obtained from a man aged 50 to 60 with acute or convalescent COVID-19.

CDR3 in amino acids: CASREVLGGNTIYF. CDR3 nucleotides: TGTGCCAGCAGGGAGGTTCTGGGCGGAAACACCATATATTTT. The J gene is TRBJ1-3, the V gene TRBV2; D is unclear. Germline CDR1 is SNHLY and CDR2 is FYNNEI. The CDR3 covers 14 residues. Trimming cost V 6 bases and J 4 bases, with 13 bases left between them. Supplemented by reference TRBV2 and TRBJ1-3, the full variable domain reads EPEVTQTPSHQVTQMGQEVILRCVPISNHLYFYWYRQILGQKVEFLVSFYNNEISEKSEIFDDQFSVERPDGSNFTLKIRSTKLEDSAMYFCASREVLGGNTIYFGEGSWLTVV.